This entry lists 5 T cell receptor beta chains sequenced from one sample in a study of blood T cell repertoires in COVID-19. Sequenced by immunoSEQ multiplex PCR; TCRdb stores in-frame clones only, minus some. The sample has around 61,000 clones, about 81% seen once. The sample was peripheral blood. The receptors come from a man aged 80 or over with acute or convalescent COVID-19.

V gene TRBV5-1 combines with J gene TRBJ1-2; D gene unclear. V was cut by 0 bases and J by 4 bases, with 7 bases left in between. Germline CDR1 SGHRS, CDR2 YFSETQ. The CDR3 contains 13 residues. The CDR3 coding sequence is TGCGCCAGCAGCTTGGGGCAGTTCTATGGCTACACCTTC. This translates into CASSLGQFYGYTF.

The CDR3 region is CASSPDSISYEQYF. CDR3 bases: TGTGCCAGCAGCCCGGACAGCATTTCCTACGAGCAGTACTTC. The chain links TRBV11-3 to TRBJ2-7, with D possibly being TRBD1 (6 bases). Germline loops: CDR1 SGHNT, CDR2 YENEEA. V was clipped by 5 bases and J by 1 base, with 12 bases between them. This CDR3 region has 14 residues.

This chain connects TRBV5-1 to TRBJ2-7; tentatively, D is TRBD2 (6 bases). Germline values: CDR1 SGHRS, CDR2 YFSETQ. The CDR3 is made up of 14 amino acids. V gave up 5 bases and J gave up 2 bases, with 14 bases separating them. The CDR3 region is CASSRGDSTYEQYF. For the CDR3, the DNA is TGCGCCAGCAGTCGAGGGGACTCGACCTACGAGCAGTACTTC.

This chain joins TRBV19 and TRBJ2-5; D gene uncertain. Germline CDR1 is LNHDA and CDR2 is SQIVND (reference sequence). This CDR3 spans 13 amino acids. Trimming removed 5 bases from V and 1 base from J, with 8 bases in between. The DNA for the CDR3 is TGTGCCAGTAGTTGGGCACTCCAAGAGACCCAGTACTTC. Translating it yields CASSWALQETQYF.

The chain carries TRBV6-1 and TRBJ1-5; D not resolved. The CDR3 covers 16 residues. The germline gives CDR1 MNHNS, CDR2 SASEGT. V was shortened by 3 bases and J by 0 bases, with 12 bases between the two germline ends. CDR3 sequence (DNA): TGTGCCAGCAGTGATACACCCAATTTTAGCAATCAGCCCCAGCATTTT. This translates into CASSDTPNFSNQPQHF.